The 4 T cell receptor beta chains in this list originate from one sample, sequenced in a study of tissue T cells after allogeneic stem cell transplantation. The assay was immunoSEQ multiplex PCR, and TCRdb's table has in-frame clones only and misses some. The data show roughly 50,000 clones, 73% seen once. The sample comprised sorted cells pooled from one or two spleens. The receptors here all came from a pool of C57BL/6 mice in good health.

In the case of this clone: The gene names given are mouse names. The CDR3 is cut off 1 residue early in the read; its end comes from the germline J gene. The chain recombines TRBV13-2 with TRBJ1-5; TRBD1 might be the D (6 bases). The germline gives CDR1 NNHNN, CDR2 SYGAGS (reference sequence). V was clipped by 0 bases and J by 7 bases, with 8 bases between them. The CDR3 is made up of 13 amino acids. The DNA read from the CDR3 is TGTGCCAGCGGTGATGAACAGGGTCAGGCTCCGCTT. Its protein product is CASGDEQGQAPL. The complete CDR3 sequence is CASGDEQGQAPLF.

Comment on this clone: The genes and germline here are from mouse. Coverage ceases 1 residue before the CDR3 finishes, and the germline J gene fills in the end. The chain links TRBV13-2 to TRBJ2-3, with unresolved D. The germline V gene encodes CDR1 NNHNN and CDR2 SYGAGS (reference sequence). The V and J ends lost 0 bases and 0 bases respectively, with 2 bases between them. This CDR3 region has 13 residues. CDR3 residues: CASGDGSAETLYF. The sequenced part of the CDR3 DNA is TGTGCCAGCGGTGATGGTAGTGCAGAAACGCTGTAT.

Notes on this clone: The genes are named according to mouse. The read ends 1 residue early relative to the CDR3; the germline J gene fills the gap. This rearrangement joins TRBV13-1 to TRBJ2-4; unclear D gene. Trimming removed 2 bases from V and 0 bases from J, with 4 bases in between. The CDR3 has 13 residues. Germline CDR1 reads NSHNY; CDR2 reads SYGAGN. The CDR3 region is CASSETSQNTLYF. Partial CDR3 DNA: TGTGCCAGCAGTGAGACCAGTCAAAACACCTTGTAC.

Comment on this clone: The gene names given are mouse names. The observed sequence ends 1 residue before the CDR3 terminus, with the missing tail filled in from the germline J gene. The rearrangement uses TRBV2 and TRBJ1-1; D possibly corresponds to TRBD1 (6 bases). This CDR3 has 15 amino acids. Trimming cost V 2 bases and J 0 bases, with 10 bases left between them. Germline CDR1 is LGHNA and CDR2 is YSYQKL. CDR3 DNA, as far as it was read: TGTGCCAGCAGCCAATCCGGGACAACAAACACAGAAGTCTTC. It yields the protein CASSQSGTTNTEVF. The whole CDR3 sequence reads CASSQSGTTNTEVFF.